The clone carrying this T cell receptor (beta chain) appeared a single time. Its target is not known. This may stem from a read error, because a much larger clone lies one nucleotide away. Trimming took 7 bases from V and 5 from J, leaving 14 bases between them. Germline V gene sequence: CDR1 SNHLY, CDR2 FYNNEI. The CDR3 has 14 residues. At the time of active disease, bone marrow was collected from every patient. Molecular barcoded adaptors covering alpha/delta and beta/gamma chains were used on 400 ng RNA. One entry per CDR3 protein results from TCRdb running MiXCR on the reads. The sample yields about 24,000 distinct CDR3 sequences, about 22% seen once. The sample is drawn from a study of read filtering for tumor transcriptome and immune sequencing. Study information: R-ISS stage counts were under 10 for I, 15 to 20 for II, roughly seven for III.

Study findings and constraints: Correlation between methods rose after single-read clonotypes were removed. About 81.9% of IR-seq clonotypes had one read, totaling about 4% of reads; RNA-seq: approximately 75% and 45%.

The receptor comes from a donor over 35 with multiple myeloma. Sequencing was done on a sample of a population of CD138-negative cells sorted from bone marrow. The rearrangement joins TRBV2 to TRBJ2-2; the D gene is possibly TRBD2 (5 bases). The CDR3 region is CASILGGLTGELFF. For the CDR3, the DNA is TGTGCCAGCATCCTCGGAGGATTAACCGGGGAGCTGTTTTTT.